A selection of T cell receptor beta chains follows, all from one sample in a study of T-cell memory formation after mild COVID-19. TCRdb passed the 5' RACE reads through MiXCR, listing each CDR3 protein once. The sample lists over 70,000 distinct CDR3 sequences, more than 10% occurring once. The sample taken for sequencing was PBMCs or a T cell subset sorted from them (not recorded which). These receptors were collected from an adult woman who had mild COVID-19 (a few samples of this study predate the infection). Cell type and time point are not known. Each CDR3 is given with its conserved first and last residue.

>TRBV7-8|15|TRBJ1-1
CASSKPGLRGTEAFF
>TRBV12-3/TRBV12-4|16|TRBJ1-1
CASNPSGGTSDTEAFF
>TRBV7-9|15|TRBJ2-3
CASSTTSGGMDTQYF
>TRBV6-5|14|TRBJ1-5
CASSLGQGDQPQHF
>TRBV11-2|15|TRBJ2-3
CASSFLRHQADTQYF
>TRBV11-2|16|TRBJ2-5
CASSSGPHAYQETQYF
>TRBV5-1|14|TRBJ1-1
CASSLDSRGFEAFF
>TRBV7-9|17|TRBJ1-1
CASSLVPWTAHDTEAFF
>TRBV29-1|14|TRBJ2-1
CSVEDTQLYNEQFF
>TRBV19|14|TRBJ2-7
CASSIGQGADEQYF
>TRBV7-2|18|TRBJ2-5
CASSLASVYSVYQETQYF
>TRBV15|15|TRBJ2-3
CATSLQGASTDTQYF
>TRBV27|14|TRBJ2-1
CASSLSRLANEQFF
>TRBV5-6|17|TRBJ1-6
CASSLAGTAPYNSPLHF
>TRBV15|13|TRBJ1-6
CATTGQNDSPLHF
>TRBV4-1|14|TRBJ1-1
CASRQERMNTEAFF
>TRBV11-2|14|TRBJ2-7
CASSLGDRVYEQYF
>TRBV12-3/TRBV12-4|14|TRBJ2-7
CASSSAGGPYEQYF
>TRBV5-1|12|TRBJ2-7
CASSSQTYEQYF
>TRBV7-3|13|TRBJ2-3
CASSLILRDTQYF
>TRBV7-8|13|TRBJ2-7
CASSLGRGAEQYF
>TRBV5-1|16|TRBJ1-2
CASSSQSPRTGEDYTF
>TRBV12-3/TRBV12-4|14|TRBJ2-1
CASSLLAYYNEQFF
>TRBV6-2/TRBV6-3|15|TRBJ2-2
CASSPWTTRTGELFF
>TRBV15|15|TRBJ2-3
CATSRDLPSADTQYF
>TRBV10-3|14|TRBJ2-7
CAISEGTDAYEQYF
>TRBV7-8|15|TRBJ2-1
CASSPTSGFDNEQFF
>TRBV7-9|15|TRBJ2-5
CASSSHGDGPLNQYF
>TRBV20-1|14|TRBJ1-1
CSAREARPDAEAFF
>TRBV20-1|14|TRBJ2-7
CSAVTGGRGYEQYF
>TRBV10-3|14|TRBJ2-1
CAISDLAGVDEQFF
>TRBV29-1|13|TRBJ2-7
CSVTGQGEYEQYF
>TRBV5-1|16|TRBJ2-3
CASSLARVTSTDTQYF
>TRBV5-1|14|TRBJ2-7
CASSPRGGPYEQYF
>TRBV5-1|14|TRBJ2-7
CASNPGTGLYEQYF
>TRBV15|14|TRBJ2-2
CATSRVSFTGELFF
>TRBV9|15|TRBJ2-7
CASSPPGVDKYEQYF
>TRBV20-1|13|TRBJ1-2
CSATDRQYYGYTF
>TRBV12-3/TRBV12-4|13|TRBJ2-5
CASSLAGGSTQYF
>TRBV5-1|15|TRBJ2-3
CASSWGLRGADTQYF
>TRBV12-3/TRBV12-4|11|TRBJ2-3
CASSFIDTQYF
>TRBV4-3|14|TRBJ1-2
CASSQAGGGYGYTF
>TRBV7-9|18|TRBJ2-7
CASSLAGLTGTGTYEQYF
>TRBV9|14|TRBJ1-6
CASSGGRYNSPLHF
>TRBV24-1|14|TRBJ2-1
CATSHDSSYNEQFF
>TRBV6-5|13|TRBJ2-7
CASSQTTSYEQYF